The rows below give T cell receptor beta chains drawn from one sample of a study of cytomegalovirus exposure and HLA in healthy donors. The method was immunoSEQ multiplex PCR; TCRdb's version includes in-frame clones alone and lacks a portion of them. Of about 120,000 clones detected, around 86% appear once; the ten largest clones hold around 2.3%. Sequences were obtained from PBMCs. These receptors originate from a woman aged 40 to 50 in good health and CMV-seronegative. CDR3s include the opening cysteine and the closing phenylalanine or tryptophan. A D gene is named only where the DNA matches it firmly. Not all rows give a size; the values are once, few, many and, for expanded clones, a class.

TGTGCCACCAATAGCGGGAGTAACTCCTACAATGAGCAGTTCTTC CATNSGSNSYNEQFF NA TRBV15 TRBD2 TRBJ2-1
TGTGCCAGCAGCCGACTAGCGGGAGGGCCCTACGAGCAGTACTTC CASSRLAGGPYEQYF NA TRBV27 TRBD2 TRBJ2-7
TGTGCCAGCAGCCATTGGCAGGACAGATCCTACGAGCAGTACTTC CASSHWQDRSYEQYF NA TRBV14 NA TRBJ2-7
TGTGCCAGCGGCCCCCCCCGATATAGCAATCAGCCCCAGCATTTT CASGPPRYSNQPQHF NA TRBV28 NA TRBJ1-5
TGTGCCAGTAGTCAACCAGGAGATACGCAGTATTTT CASSQPGDTQYF NA TRBV19 NA TRBJ2-3
TGTGCCAGCACTCCCGGGGGTACCTACGAGCAGTACTTC CASTPGGTYEQYF NA TRBV21-1 NA TRBJ2-7
TGTGCCGGCAGGGGGGACAGTTATAATTCACCCCTCCACTTT CAGRGDSYNSPLHF NA TRBV6-5 TRBD1 TRBJ1-6
TGTGCCAGCTCACGGGTCTCAGGGTATCAGCCCCAGCATTTT CASSRVSGYQPQHF NA TRBV18 NA TRBJ1-5
TGTGCCAGCAGCGTGGGGGACTTTCCGACCACTGAAGCTTTCTTT CASSVGDFPTTEAFF once TRBV9 NA TRBJ1-1
TGTGCCAGCAGCTCCTCGGGGACTTGGGGGACAGATACGCAGTATTTT CASSSSGTWGTDTQYF NA TRBV7-3 NA TRBJ2-3
TGTTCCAGCAGCTGGACAGGACCAACTAATGAAAAACTGTTTTTT CSSSWTGPTNEKLFF few TRBV7-9 TRBD1 TRBJ1-4
TGTGCCAGTAGTTGGGGGCGGAAGGGGAAAGTAGTGGATAGCAATCAGCCCCAGCATTTT CASSWGRKGKVVDSNQPQHF NA TRBV19 NA TRBJ1-5
TGCGCCAGCAGCCAAGATACGGACGGACTGCCCTATGGCTACACCTTC CASSQDTDGLPYGYTF NA TRBV4-1 NA TRBJ1-2
TGTGCCAGCAGCTTGGGAGGGGGGGGCACTGAAGCTTTCTTT CASSLGGGGTEAFF NA TRBV5-4 NA TRBJ1-1
TGTTCCAGCAGCTTAGATCTGTGGAGGGGGAACACTGAAGCTTTCTTT CSSSLDLWRGNTEAFF NA TRBV7-9 NA TRBJ1-1
TGTGCCATCAGAGCCGGACAGGCGGACTCCCAACCAGAGTACTTC CAIRAGQADSQPEYF few TRBV10-3 TRBD1 TRBJ2-7
TGTGCCAGCAGCCAGAACAGGGGACTCGACTATGGCTACACCTTC CASSQNRGLDYGYTF NA TRBV4-2 TRBD1 TRBJ1-2
TGTGCCAGCAGCTTACTAGCGGGAGGGGGCGAGCAGTACTTC CASSLLAGGGEQYF NA TRBV7-6 TRBD2 TRBJ2-7
TGTGCCAGCACCTCGGCGCGGGGGGCCCACAATGAGCAGTTCTTC CASTSARGAHNEQFF NA TRBV5-4 TRBD2 TRBJ2-1
TGTGCCAGCAGTCTCCAGCGACTAATTCTAGCCAAAAACATTCAGTACTTC CASSLQRLILAKNIQYF once TRBV5-8 NA TRBJ2-4
TGTGCCAGTAGTTTAGGGGCTTATAGCAATCAGCCCCAGCATTTT CASSLGAYSNQPQHF NA TRBV19 NA TRBJ1-5
TGCGCCAGCAGCCAAGTGTCTTGGCAGTCTAATGAAAAACTGTTTTTT CASSQVSWQSNEKLFF few TRBV4-3 NA TRBJ1-4
TGTGCCAGCAGCTTTGGTAAACTACACAATGAGCAGTTCTTC CASSFGKLHNEQFF NA TRBV11-2 NA TRBJ2-1
TGTGCCAGCAGAGGAGGAGAGCAGTTCTTC CASRGGEQFF NA TRBV6-1 NA TRBJ2-1
TGTGCCAGCAGCTTTAGAGAGGACAGGACCTCCTACGAGCAGTACTTC CASSFREDRTSYEQYF NA TRBV7-8 TRBD1 TRBJ2-7
TGTGCCAGCAGCCCCGACAGGGGGGTCGGGGAGCTGTTTTTT CASSPDRGVGELFF NA TRBV7-9 TRBD1 TRBJ2-2
TGTGCCAGCAGTCGGACAGGGTTAAACAATGAGCAGTTCTTC CASSRTGLNNEQFF once TRBV7-9 TRBD1 TRBJ2-1
TGCGCCAGCAGCGAACGGACTAGCGGGTCCCCCCGGGTAGATACGCAGTATTTT CASSERTSGSPRVDTQYF NA TRBV5-1 TRBD2 TRBJ2-3